This entry features one T cell receptor beta chain sequence. The input was around 500 ng total RNA; TCR beta cDNA was made from it with a constant-region primer. ARM-PCR, slightly modified, supplied the TCR beta libraries through three nested multiplex PCR rounds. The first two PCR rounds used TRBV1-TRBV30 primers with a Cbeta primer, 9 to 11 cycles each. Using its own MiXCR run on the multiplex PCR reads, TCRdb lists one record per CDR3 protein. Among about 22,000 distinct CDR3 sequences, 80% were seen once, and the ten largest hold less than 40%. Co-extraction of both nucleic acids (RNA and DNA) used about 20-33 mg of unsorted bulk tissue. This CDR3 spans 15 amino acids. With 8 bases removed from V and 2 bases from J, the gap between germline ends came to 18 bases. Germline values: CDR1 ENHRY, CDR2 SYGVKD. This sample was included in a study of tumor-infiltrating lymphocytes in primary liver carcinoma.

V usage is TRBV10-3 and J usage is TRBJ2-5; D not certain. The origin of this receptor is a woman aged 30 to 39 with primary liver carcinoma and hepatitis B virus infection. The material sequenced was liver tumor tissue from sampling region 2. Documented subset: tumor region T2, inferior pole. The CDR3 bases are TGTGCCATCCGTGGGTCTGCTACCAGACAAGAGACCCAGTACTTC. It is translated as CAIRGSATRQETQYF.